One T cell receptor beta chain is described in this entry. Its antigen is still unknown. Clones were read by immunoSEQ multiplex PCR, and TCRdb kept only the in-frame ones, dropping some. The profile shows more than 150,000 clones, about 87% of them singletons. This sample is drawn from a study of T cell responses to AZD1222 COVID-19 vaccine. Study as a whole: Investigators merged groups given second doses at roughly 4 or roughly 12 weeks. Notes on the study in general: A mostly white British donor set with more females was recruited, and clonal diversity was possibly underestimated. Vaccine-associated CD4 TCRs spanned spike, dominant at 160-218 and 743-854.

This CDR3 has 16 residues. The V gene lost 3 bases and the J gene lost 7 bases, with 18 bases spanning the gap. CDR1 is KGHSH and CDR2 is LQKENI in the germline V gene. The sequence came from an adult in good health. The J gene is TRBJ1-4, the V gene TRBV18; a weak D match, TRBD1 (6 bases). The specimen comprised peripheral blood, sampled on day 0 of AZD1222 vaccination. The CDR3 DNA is TGTGCCAGCTCACCGCGAGCCCCACAGGGTAGTGAAAAACTGTTTTTT. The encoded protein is CASSPRAPQGSEKLFF.